This T cell receptor beta chain was recorded in a study of T cell responses to AZD1222 COVID-19 vaccine. General study points: Vaccine-related CD4 TCRs covered spike, predominating at 160-218 and 743-854. There were mostly white British donors and more females than males, and clonal diversity was possibly underestimated. Spike-specific TCR breadth and depth grew following two AZD1222 doses.

Produced via immunoSEQ multiplex PCR; TCRdb's table is partial and in-frame only. This sample has tens of thousands of clones, with approximately 83% found just once. Germline V lookup: CDR1 MNHEY, CDR2 SMNVEV (reference sequence). The CDR3 runs to 12 residues. V dropped 6 bases and J dropped 10 bases, with 13 bases sitting between them. A remark on this clone: The antigen is undetermined.

The sample in question was peripheral blood, obtained on day 0 of AZD1222 vaccination. The sequence was collected from an adult in good health. The rearrangement uses TRBV27 and TRBJ2-1; the D gene could be TRBD1 or TRBD2 (5 bases each). The DNA of the CDR3 is TGTGCCAGCAGCCGAGGGACCCTAGAGCAGTTCTTC. The encoded protein is CASSRGTLEQFF.